The 20 T cell receptor beta chains in this list originate from one sample, sequenced in a study of a mutant IDH1 vaccine in newly diagnosed glioma. Measured with immunoSEQ multiplex PCR; TCRdb has only the in-frame clones, and not every one. The sample includes about 24,000 clones, more than 85% of them seen just once. Described time point: baseline, week 1 (first vaccination visit). Treatment specified: pre-vaccination baseline after standard-of-care therapy. Source: PBMCs, taken from a glioma patient treated with radiotherapy, temozolomide or both. The receptors shown here come from a man younger than 45 with glioma.

This clone has a single count. The chain employs TRBV4-1 and TRBJ2-7, with no clear D. Trimming removed 2 bases at V and 6 bases at J, with 5 bases between. CDR1 and CDR2 (germline): MGHRA, YSYEKL. There are 11 residues in the CDR3. CDR3 sequence (DNA): TGCGCCAGCAGCCAACTGGGCGAGCAGTACTTC. Protein product: CASSQLGEQYF.

The chain combines TRBV18 with TRBJ2-5, with D unclear. The closer fit of TRBJ2-7 to the DNA end suggests the J call may be wrong. Germline CDR1 KGHSH, CDR2 LQKENI. CDR3 size: 15 residues. DNA of the CDR3: TGTGCCAGCTCACCATCCGGTGCTGCTTCCTACGAGCAGTACTTC. It codes for CASSPSGAASYEQYF.

J is TRBJ1-1 and V is TRBV19; no definite D call. The CDR3 extends over 14 amino acids. The V gene lost 3 bases and the J gene lost 5 bases, with 13 bases spanning the gap. The germline CDR1 and CDR2 sequences are LNHDA and SQIVND (reference sequence). CDR3 sequence reads: CASSIYAGSTEAFF. Here the CDR3 DNA reads TGTGCCAGTAGTATCTACGCCGGGAGTACTGAAGCTTTCTTT.

This clone was recorded a few times. The J gene is TRBJ1-2, the V gene TRBV30; D remains unclear. Germline V gives CDR1 GTSNPN, CDR2 SVGIG (reference sequence). Trimming removed 0 bases from V and 0 bases from J, with 5 bases in between. This CDR3 region has 13 residues. This chain's CDR3 is CAWSVEANYGYTF. The CDR3 DNA is TGTGCCTGGAGTGTCGAGGCTAACTATGGCTACACCTTC.

This chain joins TRBV27 and TRBJ2-2; no firm D call. The germline V gene has CDR1 MNHEY and CDR2 SMNVEV (reference sequence). The ends were cut back, 5 bases at V and 2 bases at J, with 15 bases in the middle. This CDR3 has 16 amino acids. This CDR3 reads CASSLIGFSNTGELFF. CDR3 coding DNA: TGTGCCAGCAGTCTCATAGGTTTCAGCAACACCGGGGAGCTGTTTTTT.

The V and J genes are TRBV10-3 and TRBJ1-1; D is unclear. In germline, CDR1 is ENHRY, CDR2 SYGVKD. V lost 3 bases and J lost 5, with 10 bases in between. CDR3 length equals 13 residues. The CDR3 DNA is TGTGCCATCAGTGATACACTTTGGACTGAAGCTTTCTTT. Its protein is CAISDTLWTEAFF.

This clone was found a few times. V is TRBV5-1 and J is TRBJ1-2; D call uncertain. The CDR3 extends over 15 amino acids. Germline values: CDR1 SGHRS, CDR2 YFSETQ. V lost 3 bases to trimming and J lost 6 bases, with 18 bases between them. The CDR3 DNA sequence: TGCGCCAGCAGCTCCAATGGGGTCCAAGGAAATGGCTACACCTTC. Its protein product is CASSSNGVQGNGYTF. Filled out from reference TRBV5-1 and TRBJ1-2, the complete variable domain reads KAGVTQTPRYLIKTRGQQVTLSCSPISGHRSVSWYQQTPGQGLQFLFEYFSETQRNKGNFPGRFSGRQFSNSRSEMNVSTLELGDSALYLCASSSNGVQGNGYTFGSGTRLTVV.

The chain is built from TRBV9 and TRBJ1-1; D possibly corresponds to TRBD1 (6 bases). The CDR3 sequence is 14 residues long. CDR1 is SGDLS, CDR2 YYNGEE, per germline. With 3 bases removed from V and 2 bases from J, the gap between germline ends came to 11 bases. CDR3 DNA: TGTGCCAGCAGCGGACAACAGGGAAACACTGAAGCTTTCTTT. Amino acid sequence: CASSGQQGNTEAFF.

The table lists this clone with a count of one. The chain recombines TRBV19 with TRBJ2-1, with 8 bases identical to TRBD2. The V gene end was trimmed by 5 bases and the J gene end by 10 bases; junction bases not matched to a gene: 16. There are 16 residues in the CDR3. Germline lookup yields CDR1 LNHDA and CDR2 SQIVND (reference sequence). The CDR3 bases are TGTGCCAGTAGTCCCGGGGTAGCGGGAACCCGAGAGGAGCAGTTCTTC. Translation gives CASSPGVAGTREEQFF.

The gene calls are TRBV13 and TRBJ2-5; 8 bases are a match to TRBD1. Germline V gene lookup returns CDR1 PRHDT and CDR2 FYEKMQ (reference sequence). V trimming: 0 bases; J trimming: 4 bases; junction bases outside the gene matches: 7. The CDR3 is 16 amino acids. CDR3 protein: CASSLGYGQGGETQYF. The CDR3 nucleotides read TGTGCCAGCAGCTTAGGCTATGGACAGGGAGGAGAGACCCAGTACTTC.

V and J are TRBV5-1 and TRBJ2-5, with 9 bases lining up with TRBD1. Germline V gives CDR1 SGHRS, CDR2 YFSETQ. This CDR3 contains 16 residues. Trimming took 3 bases from V and 5 from J; bases not matched to a gene: 11. The CDR3 nucleotides read TGCGCCAGCAGCTGGTCACCGGGACAGGGAGGGGAGACCCAGTACTTC. Its protein product is CASSWSPGQGGETQYF.

V is TRBV15 and J is TRBJ1-3; D is perhaps TRBD1 (5 bases). In germline, CDR1 is LNHNV, CDR2 YYDKDF (reference sequence). Between the trimmed V and J ends, which lost 8 bases and 4 bases, there was a span of 15 bases. This CDR3 spans 14 amino acids. For the CDR3, the DNA is TGTGCCACCGAAGACTGGGGGGGAGGAAACACCATATATTTT. Protein product: CATEDWGGGNTIYF. The variable domain in full, completed from reference TRBV15 and TRBJ1-3, reads DAMVIQNPRYQVTQFGKPVTLSCSQTLNHNVMYWYQQKSSQAPKLLFHYYDKDFNNEADTPDNFQSRRPNTSFCFLDIRSPGLGDTAMYLCATEDWGGGNTIYFGEGSWLTVV.

This chain links TRBV7-2 with TRBJ2-7; 8 bases are a match to TRBD1. The germline CDR1 and CDR2 sequences are SGHTA and FQGNSA. The CDR3 has 15 amino acids. V gave up 3 bases and J gave up 3 bases; unmatched junction bases: 7. The CDR3 bases are TGTGCCAGCAGCTTCAAGACAGGGGCAGTCTACGAGCAGTACTTC. It translates to CASSFKTGAVYEQYF. The whole variable domain, filled in from reference TRBV7-2 and TRBJ2-7, reads GAGVSQSPSNKVTEKGKDVELRCDPISGHTALYWYRQSLGQGLEFLIYFQGNSAPDKSGLPSDRFSAERTGGSVSTLTIQRTQQEDSAVYLCASSFKTGAVYEQYFGPGTRLTVT.

The V and J genes are TRBV19 and TRBJ2-1; 11 bases align to TRBD2. CDR1 is LNHDA and CDR2 is SQIVND in the germline V gene (reference sequence). There are 14 residues in the CDR3. V trimming: 6 bases; J trimming: 4 bases; junction bases outside the gene matches: 2. Written as DNA, the CDR3 is TGTGCCAGTAGGGGACTAGCGGTTTACAATGAGCAGTTCTTC. It encodes CASRGLAVYNEQFF.

The J gene is TRBJ1-1, the V gene TRBV28, with TRBD1 identical over 8 bases. The junction had 5 bases not matched to a gene; V was cut back by 7 bases and J by 1 base. The CDR3 sequence is 14 residues long. Germline CDR1 and CDR2: MDHEN and SYDVKM. CDR3 bases: TGTGCCAGCACCTCGGACAGGGCGAACACTGAAGCTTTCTTT. It translates to CASTSDRANTEAFF.

The chain is built from TRBV9 and TRBJ1-4, with 8 positions matching TRBD1. The V gene's germline CDR1 is SGDLS and CDR2 YYNGEE. The CDR3 totals 14 residues. V lost 1 base to trimming and J lost 12 bases; unmatched junction nucleotides: 8. Here the CDR3 reads CASSVRDRTGELFF. CDR3 nucleotides: TGTGCCAGCAGCGTAAGGGACAGGACGGGAGAACTGTTTTTT.

The chain couples TRBV2 to TRBJ2-7; 8 bases line up with TRBD2. J lost 3 bases, V lost 7 bases, and 11 bases had no gene match. The CDR3 runs 15 residues. The V gene's germline CDR1 is SNHLY and CDR2 FYNNEI. Here the CDR3 reads CASKGQAGEGYEQYF. DNA of the CDR3: TGTGCCAGCAAAGGTCAAGCGGGAGAGGGCTACGAGCAGTACTTC.

The chain combines TRBV7-2 with TRBJ1-5, with 7 bases matching TRBD1. Trimming took 2 bases from V and 3 from J; bases not matched to a gene: 4. This CDR3 spans 15 amino acids. Germline CDR1 is SGHTA and CDR2 is FQGNSA. The CDR3 DNA follows: TGTGCCAGCAGCTTAATAGGGGGCGTCAATCAGCCCCAGCATTTT. This translates into CASSLIGGVNQPQHF.

The chain is built from TRBV11-2 and TRBJ2-1; D perhaps matches TRBD2 (5 bases). In germline, CDR1 is SGHAT, CDR2 FQNNGV. The CDR3 extends over 13 amino acids. The V end lost 7 bases, the J end lost 6 bases, and 13 bases lay between the germline ends. The CDR3, as DNA: TGTGCCAGCACTCGCCGGGGTGGCAATGAGCAGTTCTTC. Protein: CASTRRGGNEQFF.

The V gene is TRBV4-2, the J gene TRBJ2-5, with D possibly being TRBD2 (6 bases). The J call may be wrong; the DNA end is better matched by TRBJ2-7. From germline, CDR1 is LGHNA and CDR2 YNFKEQ. The CDR3 has 15 amino acids. CDR3 sequence (DNA): TGTGCCAGCAGCCAAGATCGGGACTCGTACTACGAGCAGTACTTC. Residues: CASSQDRDSYYEQYF.